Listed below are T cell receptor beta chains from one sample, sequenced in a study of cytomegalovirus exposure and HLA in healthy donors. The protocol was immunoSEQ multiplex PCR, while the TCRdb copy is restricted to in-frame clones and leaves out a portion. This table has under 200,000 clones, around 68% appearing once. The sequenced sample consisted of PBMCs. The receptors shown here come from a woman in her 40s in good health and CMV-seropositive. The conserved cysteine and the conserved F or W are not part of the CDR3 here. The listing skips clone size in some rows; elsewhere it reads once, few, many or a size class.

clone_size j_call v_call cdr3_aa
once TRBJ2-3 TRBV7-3 ASSLTSGGPDTQY
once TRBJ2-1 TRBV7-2 ASSTTPLGQGADEQF
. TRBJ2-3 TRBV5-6 ASSFTGDTQY
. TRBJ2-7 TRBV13 ASSSPKKAGKKYEQY
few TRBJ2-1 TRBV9 ASSVVASGMDEQF
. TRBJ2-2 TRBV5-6 ASSFGRGTGELF
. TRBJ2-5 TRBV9 ASSRGLAEYQETQY
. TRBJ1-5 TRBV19 ASSPGDAFNQPQN
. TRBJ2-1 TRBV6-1 ASKFAAQEQF
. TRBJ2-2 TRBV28 ASSLGLAGSRGLF
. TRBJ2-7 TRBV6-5 ASSYSGRYYEQY
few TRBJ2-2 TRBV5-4 ASSLELSSTGELF
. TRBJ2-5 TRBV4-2 ASSQGPSGQGGGETQY
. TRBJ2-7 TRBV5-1 ASSPAGALVYEQY
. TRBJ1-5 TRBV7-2 ASSPSSASGQPQN
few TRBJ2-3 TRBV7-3 ASSGSGEPTDTQY
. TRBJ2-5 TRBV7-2 ASTKGQAWETQY
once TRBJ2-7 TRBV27 ASSLGRDYEQY
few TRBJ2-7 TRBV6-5 ASSTTPRYEQY
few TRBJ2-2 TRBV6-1 ASRETGTGGGGELF